One sample yielded the 28 T cell receptor beta chains listed below, sequenced in a study of cytomegalovirus exposure and HLA in healthy donors. Amplification used 60 Vbeta primers and 13 Jbeta primers. TCRdb's copy holds only in-frame clones and misses some; the assay was immunoSEQ multiplex PCR. This sample has 50,000 or so clones, with over 60% found just once. Sequenced: PBMCs. These receptors all stem from a woman aged 45-65 years in good health and CMV-seronegative.

V gene TRBV5-5 combines with J gene TRBJ2-7; weak D call: TRBD2 (6 bases). The CDR3 has 15 residues. The germline CDR1 and CDR2 sequences are SGHKS and YYEKEE (reference sequence). Trimming took off 4 bases at V and 2 bases at J, with 16 bases between the two ends. This CDR3 reads CASSPSPSATYEQYF. The CDR3, as DNA: TGTGCCAGCAGCCCCTCCCCTAGCGCTACCTACGAGCAGTACTTC.

The table lists this clone with a count of one. The genes are TRBV7-9 and TRBJ1-3; tentative D call: TRBD1 (5 bases). The V end was cut by 5 bases, the J end by 0 bases, with 11 bases between. The CDR3 spans 15 residues. Germline CDR1 is SEHNR and CDR2 is FQNEAQ (reference sequence). DNA for the CDR3: TGTGCCAGCAGCCCGACAGCGCTCTCTGGAAACACCATATATTTT. As protein: CASSPTALSGNTIYF. Full variable domain (outside the CDR3, taken from reference TRBV7-9 and TRBJ1-3): DTGVSQNPRHKITKRGQNVTFRCDPISEHNRLYWYRQTLGQGPEFLTYFQNEAQLEKSRLLSDRFSAERPKGSFSTLEIQRTEQGDSAMYLCASSPTALSGNTIYFGEGSWLTVV.

The CDR3 spells CASSPAGESYEQYF. Written as DNA, the CDR3 is TGTGCCAGCAGCCCGGCAGGGGAGTCCTACGAGCAGTACTTC. The V call is TRBV2, the J call TRBJ2-7, with TRBD1 as a possible D gene (6 bases). V was clipped by 6 bases and J by 1 base, with 13 bases between them. Germline-derived CDR1 and CDR2 are SNHLY and FYNNEI. This CDR3 contains 14 residues. Combining the CDR3 with reference TRBV2 and TRBJ2-7 gives the whole variable domain EPEVTQTPSHQVTQMGQEVILRCVPISNHLYFYWYRQILGQKVEFLVSFYNNEISEKSEIFDDQFSVERPDGSNFTLKIRSTKLEDSAMYFCASSPAGESYEQYFGPGTRLTVT.

The chain employs TRBV21-1 and TRBJ1-1; TRBD1 is the table's D call and was not checked against the DNA. TRBV21-1 is reported as a pseudogene. This CDR3 has 13 amino acids. The CDR3 nucleotides are TGTGCCAGCAGCAAAGGTCAGAACACTGAAGCTTTCTTT. Protein product: CASSKGQNTEAFF.

The chain employs TRBV2 and TRBJ2-5; D remains ambiguous. The CDR3 is 13 residues long. CDR1 SNHLY and CDR2 FYNNEI come from the germline V gene. Trimming cost V 3 bases and J 5 bases, with 10 bases left between them. CDR3 protein: CASSDPSRETQYF. As DNA, the CDR3 is TGTGCCAGCAGTGACCCATCTAGGGAGACCCAGTACTTC.

This clone was seen only a few times. V is TRBV29-1 and J is TRBJ2-3, with 9 bases lining up with TRBD2. The CDR3 contains 14 residues. The V gene end was trimmed by 3 bases and the J gene end by 6 bases; junction bases not matched to a gene: 7. Looked up from germline, CDR1 is SQVTM and CDR2 is ANQGSEA. DNA of the CDR3: TGCAGCGTTGAGATTAGCGGGAGCAGGGATACGCAGTATTTT. Protein: CSVEISGSRDTQYF.

CDR3 loop: CASSGRTGDNEQFF. CDR3 nucleotide sequence: TGCGCCAGCAGCGGCCGGACAGGGGACAATGAGCAGTTCTTC. The chain carries TRBV5-1 and TRBJ2-1; TRBD1 matches 9 bases. The CDR3 covers 14 residues. Germline V gene sequence: CDR1 SGHRS, CDR2 YFSETQ. V lost 4 bases, J lost 5 bases, and 4 bases stayed unmatched.

The CDR3: CASSSWDRGRNEQFF. CDR3 sequence (DNA): TGTGCCAGCAGCTCCTGGGACAGGGGGCGCAATGAGCAGTTCTTC. The gene calls are TRBV7-2 and TRBJ2-1, with 12 bases matching TRBD1. CDR1 and CDR2 (germline): SGHTA, FQGNSA. The CDR3 consists of 15 residues. Unmatched junction bases numbered 4, after V lost 4 bases and J lost 6 bases. The full variable domain, with the rest looked up from reference TRBV7-2 and TRBJ2-1, is GAGVSQSPSNKVTEKGKDVELRCDPISGHTALYWYRQSLGQGLEFLIYFQGNSAPDKSGLPSDRFSAERTGGSVSTLTIQRTQQEDSAVYLCASSSWDRGRNEQFFGPGTRLTVL.

The chain has TRBV25-1 and TRBJ1-3; weak D call: TRBD1 (5 bases). CDR3 size: 15 residues. V was shortened by 3 bases and J by 3 bases, with 12 bases between the two germline ends. CDR1 is MGHDK and CDR2 is SYGVNS in the germline V gene. The CDR3 DNA follows: TGTGCCAGCAGTGAGCCGGGGGGTCGTGGAAACACCATATATTTT. Translation gives CASSEPGGRGNTIYF.

J is TRBJ2-3 and V is TRBV11-1; 13 nucleotides line up with TRBD2. Trimming cost V 1 base and J 6 bases; bases outside gene matches: 4. The CDR3 runs 16 residues. Germline V gene sequence: CDR1 SGHAT, CDR2 FQDESV (reference sequence). The CDR3: CASSLGTSGSVDTQYF. CDR3 DNA sequence: TGTGCCAGCAGCTTAGGGACTAGCGGGAGCGTGGATACGCAGTATTTT.

The chain carries TRBV19 and TRBJ2-7; TRBD2 aligns across 13 bases. Germline-derived CDR1 and CDR2 are LNHDA and SQIVND (reference sequence). The CDR3 spans 15 residues. With 5 bases clipped from V and 4 bases from J, the junction kept 5 bases outside the gene matches. This CDR3 reads CASSQGLAGRYEQYF. DNA of the CDR3: TGTGCCAGTAGTCAGGGACTAGCGGGACGGTACGAGCAGTACTTC. The whole variable domain, filled in from reference TRBV19 and TRBJ2-7, reads DGGITQSPKYLFRKEGQNVTLSCEQNLNHDAMYWYRQDPGQGLRLIYYSQIVNDFQKGDIAEGYSVSREKKESFPLTVTSAQKNPTAFYLCASSQGLAGRYEQYFGPGTRLTVT.

Of note for this clone: The sample contains more than one DNA sequence encoding this CDR3. The V gene is TRBV5-6, the J gene TRBJ1-5; the D is unclear. Germline CDR1 and CDR2: SGHDT and YYEEEE. The V end lost 3 bases, the J end lost 9 bases, and 13 bases lay between the germline ends. The CDR3 runs 13 residues. The CDR3 loop reads CASSSASRGPQHF. The CDR3 DNA is TGTGCCAGCAGCTCCGCATCGCGGGGGCCCCAGCATTTT.

CDR3 nucleotides: TGTGCCAGCAGCCTCTCGGGAGGGCTAAATACGCAGTATTTT. As protein: CASSLSGGLNTQYF. The chain uses TRBV7-9 and TRBJ2-3; 8 positions agree with TRBD2. Germline-derived CDR1 and CDR2 are SEHNR and FQNEAQ (reference sequence). V shed 5 bases and J 7 bases; nucleotides not matched to a gene: 8. CDR3 length: 14 amino acids.

The chain recombines TRBV5-4 with TRBJ1-1; D ambiguous. Trimming removed 2 bases from V and 3 bases from J, with 8 bases in between. Germline assignment: CDR1 SGHNT and CDR2 YYREEE (reference sequence). This CDR3 is built from 13 residues. The CDR3 nucleotides are TGTGCCAGCAGCTTTGCGGTCGACACTGAAGCTTTCTTT. Amino acids: CASSFAVDTEAFF.

The chain uses TRBV13 and TRBJ2-1; 7 bases are a match to TRBD2. The CDR3 consists of 14 residues. Trimming took 4 bases from V and 5 from J; bases not matched to a gene: 5. The germline CDR1 and CDR2 sequences are PRHDT and FYEKMQ (reference sequence). CDR3: CASSSGRGDNEQFF. The CDR3 region has the DNA TGTGCCAGCAGCTCAGGTCGGGGGGACAATGAGCAGTTCTTC.

This clone was recorded a few times. This chain joins TRBV19 and TRBJ2-2, with D perhaps TRBD2 (7 bases). Looked up from germline, CDR1 is LNHDA and CDR2 is SQIVND (reference sequence). Trimming took 6 bases from V and 4 from J, leaving 18 bases between them. This CDR3 has 16 amino acids. The CDR3 coding sequence is TGTGCCAGTAGCATCCCCCCGGGGGGCGGCACCGGGGAGCTGTTTTTT. Protein: CASSIPPGGGTGELFF.

This clone is a singleton in its sample. This chain joins TRBV6-1 and TRBJ1-2; possibly TRBD1 for D (6 bases). CDR1 is MNHNS and CDR2 is SASEGT in the germline V gene. With 0 bases removed from V and 8 bases from J, the gap between germline ends came to 10 bases. CDR3 length equals 13 residues. The CDR3 loop reads CASSEAHRVGYTF. The CDR3 coding sequence is TGTGCCAGCAGTGAAGCGCACAGGGTCGGCTACACCTTC.

This clone has more than one count but fewer than ten. CDR3 DNA: TGTGCCAGCAGCCAACCTGACAGGGGGTTCACTGAAGCTTTCTTT. Its protein product is CASSQPDRGFTEAFF. This chain links TRBV4-2 with TRBJ1-1; 9 nucleotides agree with TRBD1. Germline CDR1 and CDR2: LGHNA and YNFKEQ. Trimming at V came to 2 bases and at J to 4 bases, leaving 5 bases not matched to a gene. The CDR3 sequence is 15 residues long.

This chain joins TRBV5-1 and TRBJ1-3; 9 bases are a match to TRBD1. CDR1 is SGHRS, CDR2 YFSETQ, per germline. This CDR3 spans 18 amino acids. Trimming at V came to 0 bases and at J to 1 base, leaving 8 bases not matched to a gene. The CDR3: CASSLGLGTGKSGNTIYF. The CDR3 DNA sequence: TGCGCCAGCAGCTTGGGCCTGGGGACAGGGAAGTCTGGAAACACCATATATTTT. The whole variable domain, remainder taken from reference TRBV5-1 and TRBJ1-3, is KAGVTQTPRYLIKTRGQQVTLSCSPISGHRSVSWYQQTPGQGLQFLFEYFSETQRNKGNFPGRFSGRQFSNSRSEMNVSTLELGDSALYLCASSLGLGTGKSGNTIYFGEGSWLTVV.

The chain carries TRBV10-2 and TRBJ2-7; no firm D call. CDR1 WSHSY and CDR2 SAAADI come from the germline V gene. The ends were cut back, 6 bases at V and 1 base at J, with 16 bases in the middle. The CDR3 is 15 amino acids. The CDR3 DNA follows: TGCGCCAGCAGCACTTCCGGGTCGAGATCCTACGAGCAGTACTTC. This translates into CASSTSGSRSYEQYF.

V usage is TRBV4-2 and J usage is TRBJ2-1; D uncertain. V was clipped by 0 bases and J by 2 bases, with 11 bases between them. This CDR3 is 16 amino acids long. Germline values: CDR1 LGHNA, CDR2 YNFKEQ. The DNA of the CDR3 is TGTGCCAGCAGCCAAGATACTGATGATACCTACAATGAGCAGTTCTTC. Its translation is CASSQDTDDTYNEQFF.

This clone was picked up one time. The DNA for the CDR3 is TGCGCCAGCAGCTTGGGGGGCGCGGGATCGCGGCAGCCCCAGCATTTT. Amino acid sequence: CASSLGGAGSRQPQHF. The V and J genes are TRBV5-1 and TRBJ1-5; possible D gene TRBD1, 5 bases. The CDR3 runs 16 residues. Trimming took 0 bases from V and 7 from J, leaving 17 bases between them. CDR1 and CDR2 (germline): SGHRS, YFSETQ.

J is TRBJ1-2 and V is TRBV2; tentatively, D is TRBD1 (5 bases). Germline V gene data show CDR1 as SNHLY and CDR2 as FYNNEI. The CDR3 has 12 amino acids. V gave up 3 bases and J gave up 6 bases, with 8 bases separating them. The CDR3 DNA sequence: TGTGCCAGCAGTGAGGACAAGGATGGCTACACCTTC. It yields the protein CASSEDKDGYTF.

The chain is built from TRBV27 and TRBJ1-1; possible D gene TRBD1, 5 bases. The CDR3 runs 13 residues. V shed 8 bases and J shed 1 base, with 11 bases lying between them. Germline V gene sequence: CDR1 MNHEY, CDR2 SMNVEV (reference sequence). The CDR3 loop reads CASLAGKNTEAFF. Written as DNA, the CDR3 is TGTGCCAGCTTGGCAGGGAAGAACACTGAAGCTTTCTTT.

This clone was counted a single time. The chain carries TRBV9 and TRBJ2-7, with TRBD2 identical over 8 bases. The germline gives CDR1 SGDLS, CDR2 YYNGEE. Trimming took 0 bases from V and 3 from J; bases not matched to a gene: 5. This CDR3 region has 15 residues. This chain's CDR3 is CASSVGLANNYEQYF. The DNA for the CDR3 is TGTGCCAGCAGCGTAGGACTAGCGAACAACTACGAGCAGTACTTC.

This chain links TRBV7-2 with TRBJ2-1, with D possibly being TRBD2 (5 bases). Deletions cut 0 bases from V and 4 bases from J, with 13 bases between. Germline values: CDR1 SGHTA, CDR2 FQGNSA. The CDR3 totals 16 residues. Here the CDR3 DNA reads TGTGCCAGCAGCTTAGCGCCAGCGGTGGTTTACAATGAGCAGTTCTTC. Its protein product is CASSLAPAVVYNEQFF.

The rearrangement uses TRBV28 and TRBJ2-5, with TRBD2 matching over 9 bases. The J call may be wrong; the DNA end is better matched by TRBJ2-7. Per germline, CDR1 MDHEN and CDR2 SYDVKM. This CDR3 contains 16 residues. CDR3 in amino acids: CASSPPGGRETYEQYF. CDR3 DNA: TGTGCCAGCAGTCCCCCCGGCGGGAGGGAAACCTACGAGCAGTACTTC.

This chain joins TRBV7-8 and TRBJ2-7, with D tentatively TRBD1 (6 bases). Germline V gene lookup returns CDR1 SGHVS and CDR2 FQNEAQ. The CDR3 totals 13 residues. V lost 1 base and J 6 bases, leaving 10 bases between the germline ends. CDR3 in DNA: TGTGCCAGCAGCTTAGGGACAGAGCGCGAGCAGTACTTC. Translation: CASSLGTEREQYF.